Listed here are 18 T cell receptor beta chains from one sample, sequenced in a study of neurological immune-mediated disorders. TCRdb reanalysed the 5' RACE reads using MiXCR and keeps one entry per CDR3 protein. Of about 58,000 distinct CDR3 sequences listed, approximately 3.1% are singletons. The material sequenced was PBMCs. The receptor set was obtained from a woman between 55 and 75 years old with multiple sclerosis.

The chain combines TRBV20-1 with TRBJ2-7; a weak D match, TRBD1 (6 bases). Germline V lookup: CDR1 DFQATT, CDR2 SNEGSKA (reference sequence). Trimming stripped 3 bases from V and 5 bases from J, with 14 bases between. The CDR3 extends over 13 amino acids. The CDR3 DNA sequence: TGCAGTGCTAGGTCACAGGGTATCAACGAGCAGTACTTC. It specifies CSARSQGINEQYF.

This clonotype was seen repeatedly, ten times or more. This CDR3 is CASSAPGTSVSYNEQFF. In DNA, the CDR3 is TGTGCCAGCAGCGCGCCCGGGACTAGCGTTTCCTACAATGAGCAGTTCTTC. The chain employs TRBV9 and TRBJ2-1, with TRBD2 matching over 10 bases. CDR1 and CDR2 (germline): SGDLS, YYNGEE. The CDR3 totals 17 residues. The trim removed 3 bases at V and 1 base at J, leaving 7 bases unmatched.

This clonotype occurred many times. This chain joins TRBV7-9 and TRBJ2-7; D is unresolved. The CDR3 consists of 15 residues. Per germline, CDR1 SEHNR and CDR2 FQNEAQ (reference sequence). V shed 4 bases and J shed 2 bases, with 15 bases lying between them. CDR3 nucleotides: TGTGCCAGCAGCTCTCAGCGCTGGGGAACCTACGAGCAGTACTTC. Its protein is CASSSQRWGTYEQYF. Full variable domain (rest looked up from reference TRBV7-9 and TRBJ2-7): DTGVSQNPRHKITKRGQNVTFRCDPISEHNRLYWYRQTLGQGPEFLTYFQNEAQLEKSRLLSDRFSAERPKGSFSTLEIQRTEQGDSAMYLCASSSQRWGTYEQYFGPGTRLTVT.

In this sample, this clonotype turned up many times. The chain employs TRBV28 and TRBJ2-7; 8 positions agree with TRBD1. J was trimmed by 3 bases and V by 4 bases; bases with no gene match: 5. CDR3 length: 14 residues. Germline CDR1 is MDHEN and CDR2 is SYDVKM. The CDR3 DNA sequence: TGTGCCAGCAGTTCCCCACAGGGGGTCTACGAGCAGTACTTC. Residues: CASSSPQGVYEQYF.

This clonotype was counted ten times or more. This chain joins TRBV12-3 or TRBV12-4 and TRBJ2-1, with 9 bases that match TRBD2. Germline trimming cut 3 bases from V and 5 bases from J; bases unmatched to any gene: 5. The CDR3 consists of 15 residues. The CDR3 sequence: CASSLVTSGNNEQFF. The CDR3 bases are TGTGCCAGCAGTTTGGTGACTAGCGGAAACAATGAGCAGTTCTTC.

The sample holds many counts of this clonotype. The chain has TRBV5-5 and TRBJ1-2; D may be TRBD1 (5 bases). The CDR3 consists of 15 residues. The germline V gene encodes CDR1 SGHKS and CDR2 YYEKEE (reference sequence). Deletions cut 0 bases from V and 3 bases from J, with 12 bases between. The CDR3 here is CASSLGDRGHYGYTF. The DNA of the CDR3 is TGTGCCAGCAGCTTGGGTGATAGGGGACACTATGGCTACACCTTC.

This clonotype was seen ten or more times. The CDR3 sequence: CASSLKRGGYTEAFF. The CDR3 coding sequence is TGTGCCAGCAGCCTGAAAAGGGGCGGCTACACTGAAGCTTTCTTT. The chain carries TRBV12-3 or TRBV12-4 and TRBJ1-1; TRBD1 might be the D (5 bases). V lost 6 bases, J lost 3 bases, and 17 bases lay in between. The CDR3 extends over 15 amino acids.

This clonotype was recorded many times. The J gene is TRBJ2-7, the V gene TRBV6-6; possibly TRBD2 for D (5 bases). The CDR3 loop spans 13 amino acids. The V gene's germline CDR1 is MNHNY and CDR2 SVGAGI (reference sequence). V was cut by 10 bases and J by 0 bases, with 13 bases left in between. This chain's CDR3 is CATSKLVSYEQYF. CDR3 nucleotides: TGTGCCACTTCAAAACTAGTCTCCTACGAGCAGTACTTC.

This clonotype was found many times. The chain has TRBV7-9 and TRBJ2-5; 8 bases match TRBD2. Germline V gives CDR1 SEHNR, CDR2 FQNEAQ (reference sequence). The CDR3 has 14 amino acids. V shed 4 bases, J shed 5 bases, and the junction held 6 bases outside the gene matches. CDR3 DNA: TGTGCCAGCAGCTCCCGGGGGGGCCGGGAGACCCAGTACTTC. It is translated as CASSSRGGRETQYF.

This clonotype was seen many times. This chain uses TRBV3-1 with TRBJ2-3; 7 nucleotides match TRBD1. The CDR3 totals 14 residues. From germline, CDR1 is LGHDT and CDR2 YNNKEL (reference sequence). J was trimmed by 2 bases and V by 6 bases; bases with no gene match: 5. The CDR3 DNA is TGTGCCAGCAGTTACAGGGGTCCCACAGATACGCAGTATTTT. This codes for CASSYRGPTDTQYF.

This clonotype was counted many times. The rearrangement uses TRBV28 and TRBJ2-5; the match to TRBD1 covers 7 bases. The junction had 31 bases not matched to a gene; V was cut back by 5 bases and J by 4 bases. Germline CDR1 and CDR2: MDHEN and SYDVKM. CDR3 size: 22 residues. In DNA form, the CDR3 reads TGTGCCAGCAGTCCCCGGACAGGCCGACTTTACCCAATGGGAACCCAAATAGAGACCCAGTACTTC. Residues: CASSPRTGRLYPMGTQIETQYF. The variable domain in full, with the rest retrieved from reference TRBV28 and TRBJ2-5, is DVKVTQSSRYLVKRTGEKVFLECVQDMDHENMFWYRQDPGLGLRLIYFSYDVKMKEKGDIPEGYSVSREKKERFSLILESASTNQTSMYLCASSPRTGRLYPMGTQIETQYFGPGTRLLVL.

This clonotype occurred many times. The gene calls are TRBV6-4 and TRBJ2-5, with a weak D call TRBD1 (5 bases). Germline-derived CDR1 and CDR2 are MRHNA and SNTAGT. V was cut by 0 bases and J by 4 bases, with 12 bases left in between. The CDR3 runs 15 residues. The CDR3 loop is CASSDSAGALETQYF. The CDR3 DNA reads TGTGCCAGCAGTGACTCAGCTGGGGCGCTAGAGACCCAGTACTTC.

This clonotype appeared many times. The chain is built from TRBV12-3 or TRBV12-4 and TRBJ2-7; D unclear. With 2 bases removed from V and 0 bases from J, the gap between germline ends came to 11 bases. The CDR3 consists of 15 residues. CDR3 loop: CASSLWSSSSYEQYF. Written as DNA, the CDR3 is TGTGCCAGCAGTTTATGGAGCTCAAGCTCCTACGAGCAGTACTTC.

This clonotype was picked up many times. The rearrangement uses TRBV20-1 and TRBJ1-5, with D perhaps matching TRBD1 (5 bases). Germline V gene sequence: CDR1 DFQATT, CDR2 SNEGSKA (reference sequence). V shed 5 bases and J shed 2 bases, with 10 bases lying between them. The CDR3 is made up of 13 amino acids. DNA of the CDR3: TGCAGTGCTCCTAGGGGACGCAATCAGCCCCAGCATTTT. Its translation is CSAPRGRNQPQHF.

This clonotype was seen many times. This chain connects TRBV20-1 to TRBJ2-2; 10 bases are shared with TRBD2. Germline CDR1 DFQATT, CDR2 SNEGSKA (reference sequence). This CDR3 has 16 residues. Trimming cost V 0 bases and J 9 bases; bases outside gene matches: 10. CDR3 coding DNA: TGCAGTGCTAGAGATCGGCTAGCGGGAGTTCGGCGGGAGCTGTTTTTT. This gives the protein CSARDRLAGVRRELFF.

This clonotype has just one count. Mismatch with germline at one junction end may stem from a read error. This chain links TRBV20-1 with TRBJ2-2; 11 nucleotides align to TRBD1. This CDR3 comprises 16 residues. The V gene's germline CDR1 is DFQATT and CDR2 SNEGSKA (reference sequence). The chain's CDR3 is CSATLLGTGGTEELFF. The CDR3 nucleotides are TGCAGTGCCACCCTCCTCGGGACAGGGGGGACCGAGGAGCTGTTTTTT.

The chain employs TRBV10-3 and TRBJ2-1, with D possibly TRBD1 on 5 matching bases. V lost 4 bases, J lost 9 bases, and 16 bases lay in between. CDR1 ENHRY and CDR2 SYGVKD come from the germline V gene. The CDR3 length is 14 residues. In nucleotides, the CDR3 is TGTGCCATCAGTGCGGAGCGTAAAGGGGTTGAGCAGTTCTTC. Protein product: CAISAERKGVEQFF.

Ten or more counts support this clonotype. The chain has TRBV5-1 and TRBJ2-7, with 12 bases lining up with TRBD2. This CDR3 region has 20 residues. With V trimmed by 3 bases and J by 2 bases, 18 bases remained unmatched. CDR1 SGHRS and CDR2 YFSETQ come from the germline V gene. The CDR3 protein is CASSSSRGLAGPSLTYEQYF. The CDR3 region has the DNA TGCGCCAGCAGCTCCAGCAGGGGACTAGCGGGCCCCTCATTAACCTACGAGCAGTACTTC.